This T cell receptor beta chain was obtained from a study of graft-versus-host responses after intestinal transplantation. Study-wide context: Recipients obtained multivisceral, liver-intestinal, or isolated intestinal transplants.

Turning to this clone: The antigen is not known.

Profiling relied on immunoSEQ multiplex PCR, and the TCRdb table lists in-frame clones only, not all of them. Of more than 100,000 clones detected, 85% to 95% appear once; the ten largest clones hold roughly 0.12%. Germline CDR1 SEHNR, CDR2 FQNEAQ (reference sequence). Trimming shortened V by 2 bases and J by 2 bases, and 13 bases separated the two germline ends. The CDR3 is 15 residues long. This TCR derives from a human donor who received an intestinal transplant. The sequenced sample was unstimulated CD4+ T cells sorted from spleen or lymph node cells, obtained before intestinal transplant. V is TRBV7-9 and J is TRBJ2-7; D possibly corresponds to TRBD2 (5 bases). Here the CDR3 reads CASSLTAGEAYEQYF. The CDR3 nucleotides are TGTGCCAGCAGCTTAACGGCGGGCGAGGCCTACGAGCAGTACTTC.